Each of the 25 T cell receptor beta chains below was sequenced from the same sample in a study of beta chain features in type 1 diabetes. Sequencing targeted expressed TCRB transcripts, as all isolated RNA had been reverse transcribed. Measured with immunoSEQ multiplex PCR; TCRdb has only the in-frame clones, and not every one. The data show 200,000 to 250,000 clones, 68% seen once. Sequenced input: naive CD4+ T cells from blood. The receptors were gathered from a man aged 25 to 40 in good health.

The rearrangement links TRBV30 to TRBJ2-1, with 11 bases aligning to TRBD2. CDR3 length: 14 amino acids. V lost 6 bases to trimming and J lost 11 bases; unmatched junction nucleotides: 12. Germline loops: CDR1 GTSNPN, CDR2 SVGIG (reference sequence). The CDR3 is CACPSGGRATQQFF. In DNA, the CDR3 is TGTGCCTGCCCTAGCGGGGGGCGGGCGACGCAGCAGTTCTTC.

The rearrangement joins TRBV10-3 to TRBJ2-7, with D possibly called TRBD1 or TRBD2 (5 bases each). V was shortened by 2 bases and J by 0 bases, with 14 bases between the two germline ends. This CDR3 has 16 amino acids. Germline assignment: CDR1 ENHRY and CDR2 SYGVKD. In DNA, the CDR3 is TGTGCCATCAGTGAGACGGGGCAGGTGAGCTCCTACGAGCAGTACTTC. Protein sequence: CAISETGQVSSYEQYF.

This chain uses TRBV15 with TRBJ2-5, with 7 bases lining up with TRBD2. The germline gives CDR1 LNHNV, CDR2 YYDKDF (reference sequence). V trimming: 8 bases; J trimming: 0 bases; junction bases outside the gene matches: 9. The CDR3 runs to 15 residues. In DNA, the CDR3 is TGTGCCACCTCCCGGGACTACCTGTACCAAGAGACCCAGTACTTC. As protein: CATSRDYLYQETQYF.

This CDR3 reads CASSPGQVTNTEAFF. The DNA for the CDR3 is TGTGCCAGCTCACCTGGACAGGTGACTAACACTGAAGCTTTCTTT. The chain couples TRBV18 to TRBJ1-1, with 7 bases aligning to TRBD1. Trimming cost V 3 bases and J 2 bases; bases outside gene matches: 6. Per the germline V gene, CDR1 is KGHSH and CDR2 is LQKENI. The CDR3 runs to 15 residues.

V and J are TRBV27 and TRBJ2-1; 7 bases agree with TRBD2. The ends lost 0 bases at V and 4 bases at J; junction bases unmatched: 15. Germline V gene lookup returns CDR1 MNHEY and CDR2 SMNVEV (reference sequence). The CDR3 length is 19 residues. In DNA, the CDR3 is TGTGCCAGCAGTTTATCCCCTCAACTAGCGAGGTGGCCTTACAATGAGCAGTTCTTC. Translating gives CASSLSPQLARWPYNEQFF.

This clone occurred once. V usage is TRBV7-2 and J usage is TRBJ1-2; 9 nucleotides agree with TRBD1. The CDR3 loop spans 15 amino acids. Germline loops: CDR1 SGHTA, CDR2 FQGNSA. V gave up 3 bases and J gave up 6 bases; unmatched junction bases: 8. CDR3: CASSLMGQGSNGYTF. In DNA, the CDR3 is TGTGCCAGCAGCTTGATGGGACAGGGTTCCAATGGCTACACCTTC.

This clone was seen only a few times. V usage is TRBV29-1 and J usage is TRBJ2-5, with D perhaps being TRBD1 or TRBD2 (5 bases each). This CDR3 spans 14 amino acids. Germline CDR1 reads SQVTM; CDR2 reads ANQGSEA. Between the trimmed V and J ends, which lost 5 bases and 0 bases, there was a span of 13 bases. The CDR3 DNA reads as TGCAGCGTTTCGGGACGCCGGTACCAAGAGACCCAGTACTTC. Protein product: CSVSGRRYQETQYF.

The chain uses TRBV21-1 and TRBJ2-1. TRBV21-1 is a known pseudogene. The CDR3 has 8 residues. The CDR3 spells CAIPLQFF. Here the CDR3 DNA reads TGTGCCATACCTCTCCAGTTCTTC.

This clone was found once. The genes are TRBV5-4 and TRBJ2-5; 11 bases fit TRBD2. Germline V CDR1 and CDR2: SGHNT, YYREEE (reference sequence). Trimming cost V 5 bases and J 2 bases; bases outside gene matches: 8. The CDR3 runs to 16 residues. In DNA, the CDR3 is TGTGCCAGCAGTCATTCCGGGACTAGCGGTCAAGAGACCCAGTACTTC. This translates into CASSHSGTSGQETQYF.

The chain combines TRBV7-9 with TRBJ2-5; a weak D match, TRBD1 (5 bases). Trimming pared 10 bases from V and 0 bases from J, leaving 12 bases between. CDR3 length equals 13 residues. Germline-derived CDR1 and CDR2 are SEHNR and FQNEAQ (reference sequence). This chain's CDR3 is CATGRQYQETQYF. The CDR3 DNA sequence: TGTGCCACCGGAAGACAGTACCAAGAGACCCAGTACTTC.

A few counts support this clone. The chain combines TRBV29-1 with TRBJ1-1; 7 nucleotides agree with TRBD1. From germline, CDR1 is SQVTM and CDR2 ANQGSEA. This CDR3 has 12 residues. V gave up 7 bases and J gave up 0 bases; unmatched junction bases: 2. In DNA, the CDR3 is TGCAGCGCCGGGACAGTGAACACTGAAGCTTTCTTT. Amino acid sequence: CSAGTVNTEAFF.

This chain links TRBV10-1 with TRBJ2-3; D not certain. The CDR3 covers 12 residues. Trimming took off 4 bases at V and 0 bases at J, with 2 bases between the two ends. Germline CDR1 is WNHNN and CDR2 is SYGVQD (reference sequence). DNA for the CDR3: TGCGCCAGCAGTGCTAGCACAGATACGCAGTATTTT. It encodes CASSASTDTQYF.

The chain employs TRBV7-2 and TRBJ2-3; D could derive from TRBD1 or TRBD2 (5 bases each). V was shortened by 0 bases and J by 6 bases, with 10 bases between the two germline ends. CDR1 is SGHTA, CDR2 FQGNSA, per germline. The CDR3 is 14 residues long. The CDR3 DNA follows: TGTGCCAGCAGCTTAGCGAGGGGCCCGGATACGCAGTATTTT. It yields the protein CASSLARGPDTQYF.

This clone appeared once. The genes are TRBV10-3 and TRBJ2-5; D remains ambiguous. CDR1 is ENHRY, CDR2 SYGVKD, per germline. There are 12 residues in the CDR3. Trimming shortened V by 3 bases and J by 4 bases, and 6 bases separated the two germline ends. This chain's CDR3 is CAISDSSETQYF. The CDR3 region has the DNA TGTGCCATCAGTGACAGCTCAGAGACCCAGTACTTC.

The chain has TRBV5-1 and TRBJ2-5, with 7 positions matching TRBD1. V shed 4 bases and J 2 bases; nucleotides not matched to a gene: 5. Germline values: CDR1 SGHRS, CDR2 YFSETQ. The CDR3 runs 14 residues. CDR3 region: CASSPMTGQETQYF. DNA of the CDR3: TGCGCCAGCAGCCCGATGACAGGGCAAGAGACCCAGTACTTC. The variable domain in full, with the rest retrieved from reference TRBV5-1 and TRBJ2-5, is KAGVTQTPRYLIKTRGQQVTLSCSPISGHRSVSWYQQTPGQGLQFLFEYFSETQRNKGNFPGRFSGRQFSNSRSEMNVSTLELGDSALYLCASSPMTGQETQYFGPGTRLLVL.

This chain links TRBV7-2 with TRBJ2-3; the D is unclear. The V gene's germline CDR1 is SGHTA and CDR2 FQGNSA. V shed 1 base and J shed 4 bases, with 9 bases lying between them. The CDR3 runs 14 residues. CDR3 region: CASSLGRGADTQYF. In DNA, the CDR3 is TGTGCCAGCAGCTTAGGTAGAGGAGCAGATACGCAGTATTTT. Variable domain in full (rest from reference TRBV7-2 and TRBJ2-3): GAGVSQSPSNKVTEKGKDVELRCDPISGHTALYWYRQSLGQGLEFLIYFQGNSAPDKSGLPSDRFSAERTGGSVSTLTIQRTQQEDSAVYLCASSLGRGADTQYFGPGTRLTVL.

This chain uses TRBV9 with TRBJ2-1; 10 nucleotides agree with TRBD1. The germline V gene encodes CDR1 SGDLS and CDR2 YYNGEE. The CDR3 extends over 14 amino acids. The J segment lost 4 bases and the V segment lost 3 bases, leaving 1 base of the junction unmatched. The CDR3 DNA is TGTGCCAGCAGCGCGGGACAGGGGTACAATGAGCAGTTCTTC. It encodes CASSAGQGYNEQFF.

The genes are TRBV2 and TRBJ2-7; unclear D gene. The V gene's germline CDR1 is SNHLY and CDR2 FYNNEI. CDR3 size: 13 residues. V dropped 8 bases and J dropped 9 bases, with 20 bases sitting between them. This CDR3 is CASSLDGRRWQYF. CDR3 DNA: TGTGCCAGCTCGCTGGACGGACGAAGATGGCAGTACTTC.

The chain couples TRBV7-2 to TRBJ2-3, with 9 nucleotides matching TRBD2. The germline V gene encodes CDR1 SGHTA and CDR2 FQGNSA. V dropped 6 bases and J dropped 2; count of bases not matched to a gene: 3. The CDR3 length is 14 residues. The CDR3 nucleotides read TGTGCCAGCAGGCTAGCGGGGATCACAGATACGCAGTATTTT. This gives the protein CASRLAGITDTQYF.

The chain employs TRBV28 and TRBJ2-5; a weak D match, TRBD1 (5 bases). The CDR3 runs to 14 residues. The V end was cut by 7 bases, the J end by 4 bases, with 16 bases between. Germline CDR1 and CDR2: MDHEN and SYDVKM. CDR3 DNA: TGTGCCAGCACTCCATGGACAACGGGAGAGACCCAGTACTTC. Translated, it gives CASTPWTTGETQYF.

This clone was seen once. CDR3 sequence reads: CASSATLVAGGWYNEQFF. CDR3 in DNA: TGTGCCAGCAGTGCCACCTTAGTAGCGGGAGGGTGGTACAATGAGCAGTTCTTC. The V and J genes are TRBV6-1 and TRBJ2-1, with 11 bases identical to TRBD2. The V gene end was trimmed by 4 bases and the J gene end by 4 bases; junction bases not matched to a gene: 12. CDR3 length: 18 residues. The germline gives CDR1 MNHNS, CDR2 SASEGT.

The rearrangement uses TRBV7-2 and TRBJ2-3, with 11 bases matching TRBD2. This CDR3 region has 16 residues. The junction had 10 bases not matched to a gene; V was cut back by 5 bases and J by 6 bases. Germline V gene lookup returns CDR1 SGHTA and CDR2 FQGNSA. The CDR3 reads CASSTDLSGRVDTQYF. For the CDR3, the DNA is TGTGCCAGCAGCACAGACCTTAGCGGGAGGGTGGATACGCAGTATTTT.

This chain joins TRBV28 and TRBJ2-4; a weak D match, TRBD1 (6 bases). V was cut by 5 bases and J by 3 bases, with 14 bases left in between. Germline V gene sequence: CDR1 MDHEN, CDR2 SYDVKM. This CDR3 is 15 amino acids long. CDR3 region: CASSKSGQLKNIQYF. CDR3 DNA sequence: TGTGCCAGCAGTAAATCGGGACAACTCAAAAACATTCAGTACTTC. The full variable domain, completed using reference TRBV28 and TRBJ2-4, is DVKVTQSSRYLVKRTGEKVFLECVQDMDHENMFWYRQDPGLGLRLIYFSYDVKMKEKGDIPEGYSVSREKKERFSLILESASTNQTSMYLCASSKSGQLKNIQYFGAGTRLSVL.

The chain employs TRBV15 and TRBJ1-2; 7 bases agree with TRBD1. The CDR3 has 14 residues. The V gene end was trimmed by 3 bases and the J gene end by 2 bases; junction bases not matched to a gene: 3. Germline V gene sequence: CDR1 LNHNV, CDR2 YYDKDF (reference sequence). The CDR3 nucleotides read TGTGCCACCAGCAGGGAACAGGGGAACTATGGCTACACCTTC. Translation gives CATSREQGNYGYTF.

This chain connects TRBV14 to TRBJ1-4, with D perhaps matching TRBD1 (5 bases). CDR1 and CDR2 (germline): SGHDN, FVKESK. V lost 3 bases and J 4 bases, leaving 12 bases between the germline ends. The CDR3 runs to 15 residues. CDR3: CASSHRDGSNEKLFF. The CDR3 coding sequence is TGTGCCAGCAGCCACCGGGACGGGAGTAATGAAAAACTGTTTTTT. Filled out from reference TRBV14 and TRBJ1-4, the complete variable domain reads EAGVTQFPSHSVIEKGQTVTLRCDPISGHDNLYWYRRVMGKEIKFLLHFVKESKQDESGMPNNRFLAERTGGTYSTLKVQPAELEDSGVYFCASSHRDGSNEKLFFGSGTQLSVL.